This TCR beta chain stems from a study of shared clonotypes between healthy human individuals. General study points: Sampling covered blood only; tissue repertoires likely differ. Roughly 5% of naive CD4 clonotypes were shared across four donors.

The CDR3 runs 16 residues. Germline loops: CDR1 SGHVS, CDR2 FQNEAQ. The ends were cut back, 7 bases at V and 0 bases at J, with 19 bases in the middle. Worth noting for this clone: What it binds is unknown.

Each cell subset's genomic DNA was divided evenly among several immunoSEQ plates. Sequencing was performed with immunoSEQ multiplex PCR; in TCRdb, only in-frame clones are kept and a portion is missing. The table lists roughly 2.2 million clones, about 92% of them singletons. CD45RA-negative memory and CD45RA+ naive subsets were split from the CD4+ cells. The TCR comes from a man between 18 and 29 years old in good health. Some clones in this sample may be carry-over from other donors' samples. The sample was naive CD4+ T cells from PBMCs. Subset here: CD45RA+ positively selected. The V and J genes are TRBV7-8 and TRBJ2-7; weak D call: TRBD1 (5 bases). This CDR3 reads CASTLFRTSASYEQYF. DNA for the CDR3: TGTGCCAGCACCTTGTTTAGGACATCAGCCTCCTACGAGCAGTACTTC. The variable domain in full, with the rest retrieved from reference TRBV7-8 and TRBJ2-7, is GAGVSQSPRYKVAKRGQDVALRCDPISGHVSLFWYQQALGQGPEFLTYFQNEAQLDKSGLPSDRFFAERPEGSVSTLKIQRTQQEDSAVYLCASTLFRTSASYEQYFGPGTRLTVT.